A selection of T cell receptor beta chains follows, all from one sample in a study of blood T cell repertoires in COVID-19. The table came from immunoSEQ multiplex PCR; TCRdb's copy has only in-frame clones and leaves some out. The data contain under 200,000 clones, roughly 90% of them singletons. The sequenced sample was peripheral blood. The origin of the receptors is a man aged 45-65 years with acute or convalescent COVID-19. Both conserved end residues are part of each CDR3. D genes are given only for firm matches.

v_gene	j_gene	d_gene	CDR3aa
TRBV30	TRBJ2-3	TRBD2	CAWSARRLAGGTDTQYF
TRBV5-4	TRBJ2-4	TRBD2	CASSSGTTKNIQYF
TRBV29-1	TRBJ1-3	NA	CSVTKATKGNTIYF
TRBV10-1	TRBJ1-3	NA	CASSVGGKGNTIYF
TRBV18	TRBJ1-2	TRBD1	CASSLGQARGYTF
TRBV5-4	TRBJ2-3	TRBD1	CASSSGGTGATDTQYF
TRBV6-6	TRBJ1-5	NA	CASGPRGGNQPQHF
TRBV7-9	TRBJ1-4	NA	CASSPRAGVFEKLFF
TRBV5-4	TRBJ1-6	NA	CASSSGFSDSPLHF
TRBV6-5	TRBJ1-1	NA	CASSLGQNTEAFF
TRBV11-2	TRBJ2-5	TRBD2	CASSRPAVAGGPPQETQYF
TRBV15	TRBJ2-7	NA	CATSRDWGTPYEQYF
TRBV5-1	TRBJ2-3	TRBD1	CASSLRGTGGTDTQYF
TRBV5-3	TRBJ2-3	NA	CARSLKDSQSTDTQYF
TRBV9	TRBJ2-1	TRBD1	CASSVAYGTGGMDEQFF
TRBV15	TRBJ1-6	NA	CATSREGAGYNSPLHF
TRBV5-1	TRBJ1-2	TRBD1	CASSLTTGGLNYGYTF
TRBV6-5	TRBJ1-2	NA	CASNGRGGYGYTF
TRBV7-2	TRBJ2-3	NA	CASRRGNQGPDTQYF
TRBV9	TRBJ2-6	TRBD1	CASSVQGEGANVLTF
TRBV28	TRBJ2-1	TRBD2	CASSPRTSGISSYNEQFF
TRBV5-1	TRBJ2-5	TRBD1	CASSKGQGQETQYF
TRBV7-2	TRBJ1-1	TRBD1	CASSSNTGAWGTEAFF
TRBV7-8	TRBJ1-4	NA	CASSKEGATNEKLFF
TRBV6-1	TRBJ1-5	TRBD1	CASSDDRGLGYSNQPQHF
TRBV5-1	TRBJ2-3	TRBD2	CASSMVAGDADTQYF